These 14 T cell receptor beta chains were sequenced from one sample in a study of PD-L1 blockade in urothelial cancer. Sequencing was performed with immunoSEQ multiplex PCR; in TCRdb, only in-frame clones are kept and a portion is missing. The sample yields roughly 20,000 clones, just over 85% seen once. Specimen: PBMCs, collected around atezolizumab (anti-PD-L1) treatment. The source of these receptors is a man aged 50 or older with urothelial cancer.

The rearrangement joins TRBV11-2 to TRBJ2-7; TRBD2 matches at 8 bases. Germline-derived CDR1 and CDR2 are SGHAT and FQNNGV. This CDR3 spans 13 amino acids. J was trimmed by 3 bases and V by 5 bases; bases with no gene match: 3. CDR3 DNA sequence: TGTGCCAGCAGCCCACTAGCGGTCTACGAGCAGTACTTC. Its translation: CASSPLAVYEQYF.

This chain uses TRBV19 with TRBJ1-1, with TRBD1 matching 8 bases. The CDR3 runs to 13 residues. V lost 7 bases and J lost 6; bases outside the gene matches: 7. Germline V lookup: CDR1 LNHDA, CDR2 SQIVND (reference sequence). For the CDR3, the DNA is TGTGCCAGTAATCTACAGGGGGGGGCTGAAGCTTTCTTT. Amino acid sequence: CASNLQGGAEAFF.

This clone was seen only once. This sequence joins TRBV2 and TRBJ2-3, with D possibly matching TRBD2 (6 bases). Trimming shortened V by 1 base and J by 7 bases, and 18 bases separated the two germline ends. This CDR3 is 16 amino acids long. Germline V gene sequence: CDR1 SNHLY, CDR2 FYNNEI. Here the CDR3 DNA reads TGTGCCAGCAGTGAAGTGCGGGGCCCCGGCCGGAATACGCAGTATTTT. Protein sequence: CASSEVRGPGRNTQYF.

The chain has TRBV7-6 and TRBJ2-3, with 13 nucleotides matching TRBD2. Germline lookup yields CDR1 SGHVS and CDR2 FNYEAQ. This CDR3 is 16 amino acids long. With 0 bases clipped from V and 6 bases from J, the junction kept 3 bases outside the gene matches. CDR3 DNA sequence: TGTGCCAGCAGCTTAGCGGTGGGACTAGCGGGGGATACGCAGTATTTT. It yields the protein CASSLAVGLAGDTQYF.

V gene TRBV20-1 combines with J gene TRBJ1-1; D gene unclear. The CDR3 is 10 amino acids. Trimming took 5 bases from V and 3 from J, leaving 4 bases between them. CDR1 is DFQATT, CDR2 SNEGSKA, per germline (reference sequence). In DNA form, the CDR3 reads TGCAGTGCTCGGGACACTGAAGCTTTCTTT. Its protein is CSARDTEAFF.

V and J are TRBV7-6 and TRBJ1-1; D gene unclear. Trimming removed 1 base from V and 11 bases from J, with 14 bases in between. CDR1 and CDR2 from the germline V gene are SGHVS and FNYEAQ. This CDR3 region has 13 residues. The CDR3 protein is CASSLEGGEEAFF. The CDR3 bases are TGTGCCAGCAGCTTAGAAGGAGGCGAGGAGGCTTTCTTT.

CDR3 residues: CASSEWQSNQPQHF. CDR3 DNA sequence: TGTGCCAGCAGTGAATGGCAGAGCAATCAGCCCCAGCATTTT. V gene TRBV2 combines with J gene TRBJ1-5, with D hard to call. Germline-derived CDR1 and CDR2 are SNHLY and FYNNEI. V lost 2 bases, J lost 1 base, and 6 bases lay in between. CDR3 length: 14 amino acids.

V gene TRBV6-4 combines with J gene TRBJ1-1; possible D gene TRBD1, 6 bases. CDR3 length: 14 residues. Deletions cut 2 bases from V and 4 bases from J, with 11 bases between. Germline assignment: CDR1 MRHNA and CDR2 SNTAGT. CDR3 nucleotide sequence: TGTGCCAGCAGTGACAGGGGGGGTAGCACTGAAGCTTTCTTT. It codes for CASSDRGGSTEAFF.

This sequence joins TRBV4-3 and TRBJ2-3; 16 nucleotides match TRBD2. This CDR3 comprises 18 residues. With V trimmed by 0 bases and J by 3 bases, 3 bases remained unmatched. CDR1 is LGHNA and CDR2 is YSLEER in the germline V gene. The CDR3 sequence is CASSQEGLAGGWTDTQYF. The CDR3 nucleotides are TGCGCCAGCAGCCAAGAGGGACTAGCGGGAGGGTGGACAGATACGCAGTATTTT.

The chain has TRBV4-3 and TRBJ2-3, with D possibly being TRBD2 (6 bases). Trimming cost V 1 base and J 4 bases, with 18 bases left between them. CDR1 is LGHNA, CDR2 YSLEER, per germline. This CDR3 is built from 17 residues. CDR3 loop: CASSQGVGVGGADTQYF. CDR3 DNA sequence: TGCGCCAGCAGCCAAGGGGTCGGGGTGGGAGGCGCAGATACGCAGTATTTT.

This rearrangement joins TRBV6-5 to TRBJ1-1, with a weak D call TRBD1 (5 bases). Germline V gives CDR1 MNHEY, CDR2 SVGAGI. V was trimmed by 5 bases and J by 5 bases, leaving 6 bases between them. This CDR3 region has 11 residues. In DNA form, the CDR3 reads TGTGCCAGCAGTGGGGGGACTGAAGCTTTCTTT. It encodes CASSGGTEAFF.

This sequence joins TRBV2 and TRBJ2-1; the D is unclear. Trimming left V 7 bases short and J 0 bases short, with 7 bases between. This CDR3 is 13 amino acids long. Germline CDR1 and CDR2: SNHLY and FYNNEI. The CDR3 region is CASKSISYNEQFF. CDR3 sequence (DNA): TGTGCCAGCAAGAGCATCTCCTACAATGAGCAGTTCTTC. The full variable domain, rest sourced from reference TRBV2 and TRBJ2-1, is EPEVTQTPSHQVTQMGQEVILRCVPISNHLYFYWYRQILGQKVEFLVSFYNNEISEKSEIFDDQFSVERPDGSNFTLKIRSTKLEDSAMYFCASKSISYNEQFFGPGTRLTVL.

This rearrangement joins TRBV21-1 to TRBJ2-2; TRBD2 reflects the table's D call only, with no check against the DNA. TRBV21-1 corresponds to a pseudogene. This CDR3 spans 16 amino acids. Here the CDR3 DNA reads TGTGCCAGCAGCAAAGTGAGGAAACTAGCTACCGGGGAGCTGTTTTTT. Its protein is CASSKVRKLATGELFF.

The rearrangement uses TRBV19 and TRBJ2-7; 8 nucleotides agree with TRBD1. This CDR3 has 13 residues. V trimming: 4 bases; J trimming: 4 bases; junction bases outside the gene matches: 3. Per the germline V gene, CDR1 is LNHDA and CDR2 is SQIVND (reference sequence). CDR3 DNA: TGTGCCAGTAGTAGCCAGGGGGCGTACGAGCAGTACTTC. Translating it yields CASSSQGAYEQYF.